The 11 T cell receptor beta chains below were found in one sample sequenced in a study of blood T cells in healthy people across ages. Primed by a sample-barcoded 5' primer and a J-beta primer mix, a second PCR proceeded for 7 to 11 cycles. Via MiXCR, TCRdb re-called the 5' RACE reads, giving one row per CDR3 protein. Here the sample spans about 670,000 distinct CDR3 sequences, roughly two fifths being singletons. The sequencing sample was made of blood. The source of these receptors is a man older than 75 in good health.

This chain connects TRBV7-2 to TRBJ1-2; no clear D gene. The germline V gene has CDR1 SGHTA and CDR2 FQGNSA. Trimming took 10 bases from V and 5 from J, leaving 11 bases between them. The CDR3 has 11 residues. The CDR3 region has the DNA TGTGCCATAAGAAGAGGTTATGGCTACACCTTC. It translates to CAIRRGYGYTF.

The chain combines TRBV12-3 or TRBV12-4 with TRBJ1-5; D might be TRBD1 (5 bases). The CDR3 extends over 15 amino acids. V was shortened by 5 bases and J by 6 bases, with 17 bases between the two germline ends. CDR3 sequence (DNA): TGTGCCAGCAGTGACCCTATGGGGGGAGGTCAGCCCCAGCATTTT. Translation gives CASSDPMGGGQPQHF.

This rearrangement joins TRBV6-1 to TRBJ2-1, with 10 bases lining up with TRBD1. The germline CDR1 and CDR2 sequences are MNHNS and SASEGT. V dropped 8 bases and J dropped 8; count of bases not matched to a gene: 6. This CDR3 spans 13 amino acids. CDR3 nucleotides: TGTGCCAGCTCCAGGACAGGGGGATATGAGCAGTTCTTC. This gives the protein CASSRTGGYEQFF.

This clonotype was observed many times. This rearrangement joins TRBV29-1 to TRBJ2-1, with D perhaps TRBD1 or TRBD2 (5 bases each). This CDR3 spans 13 amino acids. V was shortened by 5 bases and J by 7 bases, with 15 bases between the two germline ends. The germline gives CDR1 SQVTM, CDR2 ANQGSEA. The CDR3 reads CSVRPLWGNEQFF. DNA for the CDR3: TGCAGCGTTCGGCCCCTATGGGGGAATGAGCAGTTCTTC.

The rearrangement joins TRBV2 to TRBJ1-2, with D possibly matching TRBD1 (5 bases). Looked up from germline, CDR1 is SNHLY and CDR2 is FYNNEI. The CDR3 is made up of 14 amino acids. The V and J ends lost 2 bases and 4 bases respectively, with 11 bases between them. CDR3 loop: CASSEIRAGYGYTF. The CDR3, as DNA: TGTGCCAGCAGTGAAATCAGGGCAGGCTATGGCTACACCTTC.

The rearrangement links TRBV7-9 to TRBJ1-2; D is unclear. Germline-derived CDR1 and CDR2 are SEHNR and FQNEAQ (reference sequence). CDR3 length: 13 residues. With 5 bases removed from V and 0 bases from J, the gap between germline ends came to 7 bases. The CDR3 here is CASSRYSNYGYTF. The DNA of the CDR3 is TGTGCCAGCAGCAGGTATTCTAACTATGGCTACACCTTC.

Worth noting for this clonotype: The junction does not match germline at one end; this may be a read error. The chain employs TRBV6-5 and TRBJ2-5; D uncertain. The J call may be incorrect, as the DNA end agrees better with TRBJ2-7. This CDR3 has 14 residues. Germline V gives CDR1 MNHEY, CDR2 SVGAGI. Written as DNA, the CDR3 is TGTGCCGGCAGGAGTCTAGGGAACTCCTACGAGCAGTACTTC. This codes for CAGRSLGNSYEQYF.

The chain recombines TRBV7-2 with TRBJ2-7; 7 bases align to TRBD1. Germline V lookup: CDR1 SGHTA, CDR2 FQGNSA. J gave up 7 bases and V 1 base, and 7 bases lay outside the gene matches. The CDR3 contains 14 residues. CDR3: CASSLGQGNNEQYF. CDR3 nucleotide sequence: TGTGCCAGCAGCTTAGGACAGGGAAACAATGAGCAGTACTTC.

A remark on this clonotype: It may be a read error: a sequence one base away is much more abundant. The chain joins TRBV20-1 to TRBJ2-5; D possibly corresponds to TRBD2 (6 bases). In germline, CDR1 is DFQATT, CDR2 SNEGSKA (reference sequence). The CDR3 has 15 residues. Trimming removed 2 bases from V and 11 bases from J, with 24 bases in between. The DNA for the CDR3 is TGCAGTGCTAGATCCGGGGAGCGGGCCCCTTGGGAGCAGTACTTC. Its translation: CSARSGERAPWEQYF.

This clonotype turned up a few times. V gene TRBV12-3 or TRBV12-4 combines with J gene TRBJ2-5; 7 nucleotides line up with TRBD2. The ends lost 2 bases at V and 13 bases at J; junction bases unmatched: 13. The CDR3 covers 14 residues. Here the CDR3 DNA reads TGTGCCAGCAGTTTACTAGCGGTTGTTTTGGATCTGTACTTC. This sequence encodes CASSLLAVVLDLYF.

This chain connects TRBV20-1 to TRBJ1-5; TRBD1 aligns across 7 bases. Germline assignment: CDR1 DFQATT and CDR2 SNEGSKA (reference sequence). CDR3 length: 21 residues. The junction had 25 bases not matched to a gene; V was cut back by 0 bases and J by 5 bases. CDR3 in amino acids: CSARDLRKASRGQDGDQPQHF. Here the CDR3 DNA reads TGCAGTGCTAGAGATCTTCGTAAGGCCTCTAGAGGACAGGACGGCGATCAGCCCCAGCATTTT.